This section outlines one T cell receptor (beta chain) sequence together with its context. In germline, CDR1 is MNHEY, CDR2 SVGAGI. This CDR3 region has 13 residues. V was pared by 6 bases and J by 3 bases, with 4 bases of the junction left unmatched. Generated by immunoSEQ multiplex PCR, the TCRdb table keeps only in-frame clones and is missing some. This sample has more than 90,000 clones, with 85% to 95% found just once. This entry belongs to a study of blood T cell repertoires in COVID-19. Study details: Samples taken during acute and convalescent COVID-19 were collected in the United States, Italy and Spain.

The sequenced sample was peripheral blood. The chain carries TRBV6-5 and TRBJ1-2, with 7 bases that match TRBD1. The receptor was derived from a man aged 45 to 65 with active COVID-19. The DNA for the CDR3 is TGTGCCAGCAGCGACCAGGGGGACTATGGCTACACCTTC. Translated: CASSDQGDYGYTF.